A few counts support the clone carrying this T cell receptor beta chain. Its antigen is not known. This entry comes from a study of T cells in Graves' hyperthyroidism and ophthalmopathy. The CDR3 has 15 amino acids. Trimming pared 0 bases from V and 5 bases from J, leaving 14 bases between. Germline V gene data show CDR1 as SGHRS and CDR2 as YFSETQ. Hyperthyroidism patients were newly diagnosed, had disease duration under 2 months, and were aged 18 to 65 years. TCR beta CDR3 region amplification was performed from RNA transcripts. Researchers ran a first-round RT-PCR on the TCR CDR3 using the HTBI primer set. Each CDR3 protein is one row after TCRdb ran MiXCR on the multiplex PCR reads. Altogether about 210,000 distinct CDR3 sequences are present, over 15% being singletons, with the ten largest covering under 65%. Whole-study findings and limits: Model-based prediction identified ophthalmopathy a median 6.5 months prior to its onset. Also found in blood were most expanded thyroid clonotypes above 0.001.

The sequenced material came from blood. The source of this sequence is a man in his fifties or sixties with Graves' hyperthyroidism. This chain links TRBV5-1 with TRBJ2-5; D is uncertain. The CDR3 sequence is CASSLVVGEGETQYF. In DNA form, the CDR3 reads TGCGCCAGCAGCTTGGTTGTAGGCGAAGGGGAGACCCAGTACTTC.